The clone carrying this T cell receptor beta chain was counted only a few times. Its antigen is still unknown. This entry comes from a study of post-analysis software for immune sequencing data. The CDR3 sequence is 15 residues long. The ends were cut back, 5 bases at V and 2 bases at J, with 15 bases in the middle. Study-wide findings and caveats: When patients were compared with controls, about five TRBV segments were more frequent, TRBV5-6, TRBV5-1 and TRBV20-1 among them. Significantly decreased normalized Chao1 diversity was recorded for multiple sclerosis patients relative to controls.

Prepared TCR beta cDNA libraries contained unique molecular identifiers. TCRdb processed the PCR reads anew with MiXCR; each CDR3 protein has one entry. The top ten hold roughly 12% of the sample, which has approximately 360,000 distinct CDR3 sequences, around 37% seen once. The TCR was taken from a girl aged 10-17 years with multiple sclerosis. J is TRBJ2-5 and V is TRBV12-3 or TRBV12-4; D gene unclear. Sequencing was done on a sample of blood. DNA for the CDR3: TGTGCCAGCAGTCCGGGTTGGGATTGGCAAGAGACCCAGTACTTC. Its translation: CASSPGWDWQETQYF.